Shown below are 4 T cell receptor beta chains from a single sample sequenced in a study of blood T cell repertoires in COVID-19. This table comes from immunoSEQ multiplex PCR, and its TCRdb copy is limited to in-frame clones, with some not included. Here the sample spans 200,000 to 300,000 clones, approximately 87% being singletons. The sequenced sample was peripheral blood. These receptor sequences come from a woman in her forties or fifties with acute or convalescent COVID-19.

This clone was seen just once. The chain joins TRBV6-5 to TRBJ1-3; TRBD1 matches at 7 bases. Germline CDR1 is MNHEY and CDR2 is SVGAGI. With 4 bases clipped from V and 4 bases from J, the junction kept 7 bases outside the gene matches. The CDR3 sequence is 15 residues long. For the CDR3, the DNA is TGTGCCAGCAGTTTAAGGGGGCAGTCGGGAAACACCATATATTTT. Amino acids: CASSLRGQSGNTIYF.

This sequence joins TRBV11-3 and TRBJ2-7, with D possibly being TRBD1 (6 bases). Germline loops: CDR1 SGHNT, CDR2 YENEEA. Trimming took off 5 bases at V and 2 bases at J, with 19 bases between the two ends. The CDR3 sequence is 16 residues long. CDR3 region: CASSGRRQVTAYEQYF. For the CDR3, the DNA is TGTGCCAGCAGCGGACGAAGACAGGTTACAGCCTACGAGCAGTACTTC.

The chain combines TRBV28 with TRBJ1-5, with 7 bases aligning to TRBD1. The CDR3 contains 16 residues. From germline, CDR1 is MDHEN and CDR2 SYDVKM. Losses at the gene ends were 5 bases for V and 7 bases for J; bases not matched to a gene: 14. The CDR3 coding sequence is TGTGCCAGCAGTCCAACGACAGGGAGAGTAGGGCAGCCCCAGCATTTT. This sequence encodes CASSPTTGRVGQPQHF.

The chain employs TRBV5-1 and TRBJ2-1; 10 nucleotides match TRBD2. The CDR3 has 15 amino acids. Germline-derived CDR1 and CDR2 are SGHRS and YFSETQ. Trimming at V came to 7 bases and at J to 4 bases, leaving 8 bases not matched to a gene. In DNA form, the CDR3 reads TGCGCCAGCCGCTCCACTAGCGGGGTTTACAATGAGCAGTTCTTC. This encodes CASRSTSGVYNEQFF.